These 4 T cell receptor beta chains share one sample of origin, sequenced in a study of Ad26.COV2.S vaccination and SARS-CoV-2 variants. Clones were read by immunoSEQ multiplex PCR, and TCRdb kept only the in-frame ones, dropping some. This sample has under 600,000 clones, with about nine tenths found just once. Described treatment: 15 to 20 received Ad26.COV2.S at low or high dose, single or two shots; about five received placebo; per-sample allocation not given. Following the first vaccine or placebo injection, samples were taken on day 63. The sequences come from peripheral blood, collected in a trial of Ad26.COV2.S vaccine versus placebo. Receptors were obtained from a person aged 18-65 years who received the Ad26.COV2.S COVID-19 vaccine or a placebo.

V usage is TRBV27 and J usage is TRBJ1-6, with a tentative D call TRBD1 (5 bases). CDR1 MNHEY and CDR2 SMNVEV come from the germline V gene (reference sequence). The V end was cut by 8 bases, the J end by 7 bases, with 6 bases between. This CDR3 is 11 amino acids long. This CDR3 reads CASGQNSPLHF. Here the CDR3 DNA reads TGTGCCAGCGGACAAAATTCACCCCTCCACTTT.

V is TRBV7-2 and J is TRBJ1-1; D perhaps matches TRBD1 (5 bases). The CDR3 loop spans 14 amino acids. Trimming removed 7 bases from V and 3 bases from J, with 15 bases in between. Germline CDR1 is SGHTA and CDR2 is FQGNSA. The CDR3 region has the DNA TGTGCCAGCACCAAAGGGACGGTAGACACTGAAGCTTTCTTT. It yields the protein CASTKGTVDTEAFF.

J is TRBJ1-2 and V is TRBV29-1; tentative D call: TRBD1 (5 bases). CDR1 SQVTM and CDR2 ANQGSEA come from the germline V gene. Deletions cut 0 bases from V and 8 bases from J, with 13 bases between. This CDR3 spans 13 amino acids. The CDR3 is CSVEEGALGGYTF. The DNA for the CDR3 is TGCAGCGTTGAAGAAGGGGCGCTGGGAGGCTACACCTTC.

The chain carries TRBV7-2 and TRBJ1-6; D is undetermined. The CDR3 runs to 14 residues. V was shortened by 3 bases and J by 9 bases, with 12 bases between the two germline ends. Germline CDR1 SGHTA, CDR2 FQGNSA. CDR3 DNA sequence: TGTGCCAGCAGCTTGGCACATTATGGTTCACCCCTCCACTTT. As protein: CASSLAHYGSPLHF.